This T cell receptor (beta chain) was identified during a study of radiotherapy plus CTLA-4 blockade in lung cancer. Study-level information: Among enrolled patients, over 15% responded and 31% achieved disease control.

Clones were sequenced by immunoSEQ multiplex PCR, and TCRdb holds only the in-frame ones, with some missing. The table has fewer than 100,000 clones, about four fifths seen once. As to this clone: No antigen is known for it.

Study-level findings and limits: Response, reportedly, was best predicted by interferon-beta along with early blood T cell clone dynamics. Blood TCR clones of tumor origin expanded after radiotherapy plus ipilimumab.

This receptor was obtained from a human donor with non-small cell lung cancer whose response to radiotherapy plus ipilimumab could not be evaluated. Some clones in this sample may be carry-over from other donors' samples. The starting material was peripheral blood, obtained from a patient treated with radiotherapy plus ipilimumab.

The CDR3 DNA follows: TGCGCCAGCAGCAAGACTTACGGACAGAACACTGAAGCTTTCTTT. Encoded protein: CASSKTYGQNTEAFF. The chain is built from TRBV5-1 and TRBJ1-1; TRBD1 might be the D (5 bases). Germline V CDR1 and CDR2: SGHRS, YFSETQ. Trimming stripped 4 bases from V and 1 base from J, with 14 bases between. The CDR3 has 15 amino acids.